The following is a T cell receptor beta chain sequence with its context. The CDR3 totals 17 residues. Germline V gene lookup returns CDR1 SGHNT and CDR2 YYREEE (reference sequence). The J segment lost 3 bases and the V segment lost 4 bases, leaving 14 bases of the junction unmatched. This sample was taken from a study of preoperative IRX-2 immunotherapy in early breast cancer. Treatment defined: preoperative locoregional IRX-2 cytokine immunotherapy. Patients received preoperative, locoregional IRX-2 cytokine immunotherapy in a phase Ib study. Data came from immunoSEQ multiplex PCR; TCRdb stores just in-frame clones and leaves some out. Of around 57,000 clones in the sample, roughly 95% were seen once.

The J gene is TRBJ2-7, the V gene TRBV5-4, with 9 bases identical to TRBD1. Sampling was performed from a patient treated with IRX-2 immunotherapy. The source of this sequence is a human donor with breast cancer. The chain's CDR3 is CASSVAPYGTGLYEQYF. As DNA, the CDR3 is TGTGCCAGCAGCGTGGCCCCCTACGGGACAGGGCTCTACGAGCAGTACTTC.